Below, 9 T cell receptor beta chains from the same sample are listed, as sequenced in a study of blood T cell repertoires in COVID-19. Measured with immunoSEQ multiplex PCR; TCRdb has only the in-frame clones, and not every one. The table includes around 400,000 clones, more than 70% detected once. Sequencing was done on a sample of peripheral blood. These receptors were collected from a man aged 40-55 years with acute or convalescent COVID-19.

The chain recombines TRBV7-3 with TRBJ2-6, with D unclear. Germline V gives CDR1 SGHTA, CDR2 FQGTGA. The CDR3 covers 16 residues. The V and J ends lost 3 bases and 0 bases respectively, with 9 bases between them. The CDR3 nucleotides are TGTGCCAGCAGCTTTGTCAGGAACTCTGGGGCCAACGTCCTGACTTTC. It encodes CASSFVRNSGANVLTF.

The V and J genes are TRBV19 and TRBJ1-6; TRBD1 might be the D (6 bases). Trimming took 4 bases from V and 5 from J, leaving 12 bases between them. The CDR3 has 15 amino acids. Germline V gene sequence: CDR1 LNHDA, CDR2 SQIVND (reference sequence). CDR3 in DNA: TGTGCCAGTAGTACGTGGGACATGCATAATTCACCCCTCCACTTT. Translated: CASSTWDMHNSPLHF. Using reference TRBV19 and TRBJ1-6 for the parts outside the CDR3, the full variable domain is DGGITQSPKYLFRKEGQNVTLSCEQNLNHDAMYWYRQDPGQGLRLIYYSQIVNDFQKGDIAEGYSVSREKKESFPLTVTSAQKNPTAFYLCASSTWDMHNSPLHFGNGTRLTVT.

The gene calls are TRBV9 and TRBJ2-7; D might be TRBD2 (6 bases). The CDR3 consists of 15 residues. Germline values: CDR1 SGDLS, CDR2 YYNGEE. V gave up 0 bases and J gave up 3 bases, with 13 bases separating them. The CDR3 here is CASSVGEDFSYEQYF. CDR3 in DNA: TGTGCCAGCAGCGTAGGGGAGGACTTTAGCTACGAGCAGTACTTC.

The chain recombines TRBV27 with TRBJ1-4; D possibly corresponds to TRBD1 (5 bases). CDR1 is MNHEY, CDR2 SMNVEV, per germline (reference sequence). The V end was cut by 4 bases, the J end by 5 bases, with 14 bases between. The CDR3 has 15 amino acids. This CDR3 is CASSSQGSRNEKLFF. The CDR3 DNA sequence: TGTGCCAGCAGTTCCCAGGGCTCGAGGAATGAAAAACTGTTTTTT. The full variable domain, with the rest looked up from reference TRBV27 and TRBJ1-4, is EAQVTQNPRYLITVTGKKLTVTCSQNMNHEYMSWYRQDPGLGLRQIYYSMNVEVTDKGDVPEGYKVSRKEKRNFPLILESPSPNQTSLYFCASSSQGSRNEKLFFGSGTQLSVL.

The rearrangement links TRBV6-4 to TRBJ1-1; D remains ambiguous. V shed 0 bases and J shed 1 base, with 3 bases lying between them. CDR1 and CDR2 (germline): MRHNA, SNTAGT. The CDR3 sequence is 13 residues long. The CDR3: CASSDSQNTEAFF. As DNA, the CDR3 is TGTGCCAGCAGTGACTCACAGAACACTGAAGCTTTCTTT.

The chain links TRBV23-1 to TRBJ2-7; 8 bases are shared with TRBD1. TRBV23-1 is an ORF, with its function uncertain. After removal of 0 bases from V and 2 bases from J, the junction contained 9 bases not matched to a gene. The CDR3 sequence is 17 residues long. The CDR3: CASSQSRRRRGPYEQYF. In DNA form, the CDR3 reads TGCGCCAGCAGTCAATCGAGGCGGCGCAGGGGGCCCTACGAGCAGTACTTC.

V and J are TRBV7-7 and TRBJ2-2, with 7 positions matching TRBD2. The CDR3 is 14 residues long. In germline, CDR1 is SSHAT, CDR2 FNYEAQ (reference sequence). The CDR3 DNA reads as TGTGCTAGCCGTGCGGGGGTCAACACCGGGGAGCTGTTTTTT. Protein product: CASRAGVNTGELFF.

This rearrangement joins TRBV29-1 to TRBJ1-2; D might be TRBD1 (5 bases). The CDR3 consists of 16 residues. Trimming removed 4 bases at V and 4 bases at J, with 22 bases between. Germline V lookup: CDR1 SQVTM, CDR2 ANQGSEA. The DNA for the CDR3 is TGCAGCGTTGCCGACCGGGACTACAGCCTTCCCTATGGCTACACCTTC. Amino acids: CSVADRDYSLPYGYTF.

J is TRBJ2-7 and V is TRBV9; D unclear. V was pared by 0 bases and J by 3 bases, with 10 bases between. Germline V gives CDR1 SGDLS, CDR2 YYNGEE. This CDR3 has 14 amino acids. CDR3 sequence: CASSVGHYSYEQYF. The CDR3 DNA follows: TGTGCCAGCAGCGTAGGTCATTACAGCTACGAGCAGTACTTC.